The rows below give T cell receptor beta chains drawn from one sample of a study of radiotherapy plus CTLA-4 blockade in lung cancer. Assay: immunoSEQ multiplex PCR; the TCRdb copy retains only in-frame clones and omits some. The table has 81,000 or so clones, roughly 79% seen once. The starting material was peripheral blood, obtained from a patient treated with radiotherapy plus ipilimumab. All receptors come from a human donor with non-small cell lung cancer whose response to radiotherapy plus ipilimumab could not be evaluated. Some clones in this sample may be carry-over from other donors' samples. Each CDR3 is given with its conserved first and last residue. D genes are given only for firm matches. Not all rows give a size; the values are once, few, many and, for expanded clones, a class.

d_call,clone_size,v_call,j_call,cdr3_nt,cdr3_aa
-,-,TRBV9,TRBJ2-1,TGTGCCAGCACCATGGGGCTTACGAGCTCCTACAATGAGCAGTTCTTC,CASTMGLTSSYNEQFF
-,-,TRBV7-8,TRBJ2-7,TGTGCCAGCAGCGGCGGGGCGACCTACGAGCAGTACTTC,CASSGGATYEQYF
TRBD1,-,TRBV4-2,TRBJ2-7,TGTGCCAGCAGCCAGCCCGGGACAGGGATAAACGAGCAGTACTTC,CASSQPGTGINEQYF
-,-,TRBV27,TRBJ2-2,TGTGCCAGCAGAAGAGAATACACCGGGGAGCTGTTTTTT,CASRREYTGELFF
-,few,TRBV28,TRBJ1-1,TGTGCCAGCAGTTCCCAACGATTGCGAGCTTTCTTT,CASSSQRLRAFF
TRBD1,-,TRBV25-1,TRBJ2-1,TGTGCCAGCCGACAGGGGGGAGACAATGAGCAGTTCTTC,CASRQGGDNEQFF
TRBD2,-,TRBV6-6,TRBJ2-3,TGTGCCAGCAGTGGACTAGCGGTAAGCACAGATACGCAGTATTTT,CASSGLAVSTDTQYF
-,-,TRBV6-1,TRBJ1-5,TGTGCCACTACCGGGCAAGCCGGGGGCAATCAGCCCCAGCATTTT,CATTGQAGGNQPQHF
TRBD2,few,TRBV5-4,TRBJ2-3,TGTGCCAGCAGCCCCAAAGCTAGCGGGGGGACCACAGATACGCAGTATTTT,CASSPKASGGTTDTQYF
TRBD2,-,TRBV6-5,TRBJ2-7,TGTGCCAGCAGGGGACTAGCCTACGAGCAGTACTTC,CASRGLAYEQYF
-,few,TRBV19,TRBJ2-7,TGTGCCACAAAGGGGGGGGTACTCTACGAGCAGTACTTC,CATKGGVLYEQYF
-,-,TRBV5-1,TRBJ2-2,TGCGCCAGCAGCTTGGCAGGGAACACCGGGGAGCTGTTTTTT,CASSLAGNTGELFF
-,-,TRBV18,TRBJ2-1,TGTGCCAGCTCACCAAAGGGGCTCGCCCGCGATGAGCAGTTCTTC,CASSPKGLARDEQFF
TRBD2,-,TRBV7-6,TRBJ2-1,TGTGCCAGCAGTTCGGTGGGGGGGGAGCAGTTCTTC,CASSSVGGEQFF
-,-,TRBV6-1,TRBJ2-3,TGTGCCAGCGGCCGCAGGGCCAGCACAGATACGCAGTATTTT,CASGRRASTDTQYF
TRBD2,-,TRBV4-2,TRBJ2-7,TGTGCCAGCAGCAGTAGGGGCGGGGGGTCTGGGAACGAGCAGTACTTC,CASSSRGGGSGNEQYF
-,few,TRBV2,TRBJ2-3,TGTGCGCGGGCTAGCGAGCGACCCGATACGCAGTATTTT,CARASERPDTQYF
TRBD1,few,TRBV10-2,TRBJ1-1,TGCGCCAGCCCAGAGGGACAGGGGGAGGGAACTGAAGCTTTCTTT,CASPEGQGEGTEAFF
-,-,TRBV27,TRBJ2-1,TGTGCCAGCAGTCCTAGGACTAACCCTTACAATGAGCAGTTCTTC,CASSPRTNPYNEQFF
TRBD1,-,TRBV5-1,TRBJ2-2,TGCGCCAGCAGCCCACCGGGACAGGGGGGAATGGGAACCGGGGAGCTGTTTTTT,CASSPPGQGGMGTGELFF
TRBD1,-,TRBV6-6,TRBJ1-5,TGTGCCAGCAAAAAACAGGGGGGAAGGCAGCCCCAGCATTTT,CASKKQGGRQPQHF
TRBD1,-,TRBV6-5,TRBJ1-6,TGTGCCAGCAGGACAGGGGGCGGGAATTCACCCCTCCACTTT,CASRTGGGNSPLHF
TRBD1,-,TRBV30,TRBJ1-2,TGTGCCGGAAGGACAGGGGATGGCTACACCTTC,CAGRTGDGYTF
TRBD1,-,TRBV6-5,TRBJ1-2,TGTGCCAGCAGGCAAACAGGGGTGGGTGGCTACACCTTC,CASRQTGVGGYTF
TRBD1,-,TRBV7-2,TRBJ2-5,TGTGCCAGCAGCTTCATCGACAGGGGAGAGACCCAGTACTTC,CASSFIDRGETQYF
-,-,TRBV14,TRBJ2-3,TGTGCCAGCAGCCAAGTGGGGGCAGAGGCGGATACGCAGTATTTT,CASSQVGAEADTQYF
-,-,TRBV4-3,TRBJ1-6,TGCGCCAGCAGCCCCCGCGAGGCGGGACGCTCACCCCTCCACTTT,CASSPREAGRSPLHF
TRBD1,-,TRBV6-1,TRBJ2-7,TGTGCCAGCAACCCGGCAGGGACAGCCTACGAGCAGTACTTC,CASNPAGTAYEQYF
-,-,TRBV30,TRBJ1-1,TGTGCGGGGGGGACTGAAGCTTTCTTT,CAGGTEAFF
TRBD1,-,TRBV2,TRBJ2-6,TGTGCCAGCACTCCCTTAAACGGCAGGGGGACTGGGGCCAACGTCCTGACTTTC,CASTPLNGRGTGANVLTF
-,-,TRBV5-1,TRBJ2-2,TGCGCCAGCAGCTTAGGGGGGGCTGGCACCGGGGAGCTGTTTTTT,CASSLGGAGTGELFF
TRBD1,once,TRBV28,TRBJ1-4,TGTGCCAGCACTGGAAGTACAGGGGGCCTTGGTAATGAAAAACTGTTTTTT,CASTGSTGGLGNEKLFF
TRBD1,-,TRBV2,TRBJ2-5,TGTGCCAGCAGTGAAGACAGGGGGACCGAGACCCAGTACTTC,CASSEDRGTETQYF
TRBD1,-,TRBV7-2,TRBJ1-1,TGTGCCAGCAGCAAATCAGGACAGGGGACGCCGCCTGAAGCTTTCTTT,CASSKSGQGTPPEAFF
-,-,TRBV5-1,TRBJ1-1,TGCGCCAGCAGCCCCGGATGGGGCCCTAGGGCCTACACTGAAGCTTTCTTT,CASSPGWGPRAYTEAFF
-,-,TRBV28,TRBJ1-2,TGTGCCAGCAGTCCTTACCTGGGGGCTCGCGATGGCTACACCTTC,CASSPYLGARDGYTF
-,-,TRBV7-2,TRBJ1-2,TGTGCCAGCAGCTTAGACAGGTTTGCTGGCTACACCTTC,CASSLDRFAGYTF
-,-,TRBV7-2,TRBJ1-5,TGTGCCAGCAGCTTAGGGGGGGTTCAGCCCCAGCATTTT,CASSLGGVQPQHF
TRBD1,-,TRBV28,TRBJ1-6,TGTGCCAGCAGTCAGGGGGCCTACTCACCCCTCCACTTT,CASSQGAYSPLHF
-,-,TRBV6-1,TRBJ1-1,TGTGCCAGCAGTGAATGGGTCGAGGGGAACACTGAAGCTTTCTTT,CASSEWVEGNTEAFF
TRBD1,once,TRBV27,TRBJ2-7,TGTGCCAGCAGTTTAAGTAGCGCAGGGGGCTACGAGCAGTACTTC,CASSLSSAGGYEQYF
-,-,TRBV4-2,TRBJ2-1,TGTGCCAGCAGCCTCGGGGGAGGCTCCTACAATGAGCAGTTCTTC,CASSLGGGSYNEQFF
TRBD1,-,TRBV15,TRBJ2-2,TGTGCCACCAGCAAGGGACAGGGGAACACCGGGGAGCTGTTTTTT,CATSKGQGNTGELFF
-,-,TRBV30,TRBJ2-2,TGTGCCTGGAGTGTACGCATTGCGGCCGGGGAGCTGTTTTTT,CAWSVRIAAGELFF
-,-,TRBV25-1,TRBJ2-6,TGTGCCAGCAGTGAATCATCAGGGGTGGAAGGGGCCAACGTCCTGACTTTC,CASSESSGVEGANVLTF
-,once,TRBV6-5,TRBJ1-5,TGTGCCAGCAGTCCAATGAGTCACCAGCCCCAGCATTTT,CASSPMSHQPQHF
-,-,TRBV2,TRBJ1-1,TGTGCCAGCAGTGAGGGCTCCTCTGAAGCTTTCTTT,CASSEGSSEAFF